These 18 T cell receptor beta chains share one sample of origin, sequenced in a study of shared clonotypes between healthy human individuals. Using immunoSEQ multiplex PCR, the repertoire was profiled, and TCRdb retains in-frame clones only, with some absent. This table holds about 2.1 million clones, around 95% found once. The naive CD8 fraction comprised CD45RO-negative cells positively selected for CCR7 and excluded terminally differentiated effector memory CD45RA+ cells. Sequences were obtained from naive CD8+ T cells from PBMCs. The receptors were sampled from a man aged 18 to 35 in good health. Some clones in this sample may be carry-over from other donors' samples.

This chain uses TRBV28 with TRBJ2-3; 7 nucleotides agree with TRBD2. CDR1 and CDR2 (germline): MDHEN, SYDVKM. After removal of 3 bases from V and 6 bases from J, the junction contained 9 bases not matched to a gene. The CDR3 contains 15 residues. The CDR3: CASSFSIIGGDTQYF. CDR3 DNA: TGTGCCAGCAGTTTTTCCATAATCGGGGGGGATACGCAGTATTTT.

V gene TRBV29-1 combines with J gene TRBJ2-7; 9 bases align to TRBD1. Germline CDR1 and CDR2: SQVTM and ANQGSEA. Trimming removed 5 bases from V and 6 bases from J; junction bases left unmatched: 11. The CDR3 is 14 amino acids. CDR3: CSVLPGTGQGEQYF. DNA for the CDR3: TGCAGCGTTCTACCTGGGACAGGGCAAGGCGAGCAGTACTTC.

The chain employs TRBV4-1 and TRBJ2-7; unclear D gene. The CDR3 spans 16 residues. Trimming shortened V by 0 bases and J by 0 bases, and 12 bases separated the two germline ends. In germline, CDR1 is MGHRA, CDR2 YSYEKL. As DNA, the CDR3 is TGCGCCAGCAGCCAAGAGCCTCACAGTCTCTCCTACGAGCAGTACTTC. Translating gives CASSQEPHSLSYEQYF.

V usage is TRBV6-1 and J usage is TRBJ1-2, with D unclear. The CDR3 contains 16 residues. Trimming stripped 3 bases from V and 5 bases from J, with 19 bases between. Germline CDR1 MNHNS, CDR2 SASEGT. The DNA for the CDR3 is TGTGCCAGCAGTGAGCCCTTCAAAGGTCGGAAATATGGCTACACCTTC. As protein: CASSEPFKGRKYGYTF.

The table lists this clone with a count of one. The rearrangement uses TRBV27 and TRBJ1-1; 10 bases line up with TRBD1. The CDR3 contains 15 residues. V lost 6 bases, J lost 2 bases, and 6 bases stayed unmatched. Germline CDR1 reads MNHEY; CDR2 reads SMNVEV (reference sequence). CDR3 loop: CASRDRTGGNTEAFF. The CDR3 DNA is TGTGCCAGCAGGGACCGGACAGGGGGTAACACTGAAGCTTTCTTT.

The chain joins TRBV7-9 to TRBJ2-2; possibly TRBD1 or TRBD2 for D (6 bases each). There are 16 residues in the CDR3. V lost 4 bases and J lost 4, with 16 bases in between. CDR1 is SEHNR, CDR2 FQNEAQ, per germline (reference sequence). As DNA, the CDR3 is TGTGCCAGCAGCTCCAGGGGAGGCGGGACCACCGGGGAGCTGTTTTTT. Translation gives CASSSRGGGTTGELFF. Full variable domain (missing parts from reference TRBV7-9 and TRBJ2-2): DTGVSQNPRHKITKRGQNVTFRCDPISEHNRLYWYRQTLGQGPEFLTYFQNEAQLEKSRLLSDRFSAERPKGSFSTLEIQRTEQGDSAMYLCASSSRGGGTTGELFFGEGSRLTVL.

This chain connects TRBV4-1 to TRBJ1-6; D not resolved. Trimming left V 1 base short and J 4 bases short, with 8 bases between. CDR1 and CDR2 from the germline V gene are MGHRA and YSYEKL. The CDR3 consists of 15 residues. CDR3 region: CASSQGPGYNSPLHF. CDR3 in DNA: TGCGCCAGCAGCCAAGGACCCGGGTATAATTCACCCCTCCACTTT.

The chain joins TRBV9 to TRBJ2-7, with a weak D call TRBD1 (6 bases). CDR3 length: 16 amino acids. V shed 0 bases and J shed 4 bases, with 17 bases lying between them. The germline V gene encodes CDR1 SGDLS and CDR2 YYNGEE. The CDR3 loop is CASSVEGVGGSYEQYF. The CDR3 DNA follows: TGTGCCAGCAGCGTAGAGGGGGTGGGCGGTTCTTACGAGCAGTACTTC.

The chain joins TRBV11-2 to TRBJ2-7; TRBD1 might be the D (6 bases). V was shortened by 5 bases and J by 4 bases, with 24 bases between the two germline ends. Germline V gene data show CDR1 as SGHAT and CDR2 as FQNNGV. This CDR3 has 17 amino acids. For the CDR3, the DNA is TGTGCCAGCAGCAACCCGAGGGGGAGTTATAGCTCGTACGAGCAGTACTTC. This codes for CASSNPRGSYSSYEQYF.

The chain carries TRBV5-1 and TRBJ1-1; D gene unclear. Germline V gene sequence: CDR1 SGHRS, CDR2 YFSETQ. The length of the CDR3 is 13 residues. With 4 bases removed from V and 8 bases from J, the gap between germline ends came to 15 bases. Here the CDR3 reads CASSLTHGWEAFF. As DNA, the CDR3 is TGCGCCAGCAGCCTCACCCATGGGTGGGAAGCTTTCTTT.

The gene calls are TRBV5-1 and TRBJ2-7, with TRBD1 as a possible D gene (6 bases). The germline V and J ends were trimmed by 4 bases and 1 base, with 12 bases remaining between them. This CDR3 region has 14 residues. CDR1 SGHRS and CDR2 YFSETQ come from the germline V gene. The CDR3 reads CASSSHQGSYEQYF. For the CDR3, the DNA is TGCGCCAGCAGCAGCCATCAGGGGTCCTACGAGCAGTACTTC.

The chain couples TRBV5-1 to TRBJ2-2, with 7 nucleotides matching TRBD1. From germline, CDR1 is SGHRS and CDR2 YFSETQ. V lost 4 bases to trimming and J lost 1 base; unmatched junction nucleotides: 7. The CDR3 is made up of 16 amino acids. CDR3 nucleotide sequence: TGCGCCAGCAGCCCCGGGACAGTCAAGAACACCGGGGAGCTGTTTTTT. Amino acid sequence: CASSPGTVKNTGELFF.

The chain uses TRBV9 and TRBJ2-1; TRBD1 matches 8 bases. Germline CDR1 is SGDLS and CDR2 is YYNGEE. Trimming cost V 3 bases and J 6 bases; bases outside gene matches: 5. The CDR3 spans 14 residues. The CDR3 nucleotides read TGTGCCAGCAGCGCCACAGGGGGAGTCAATGAGCAGTTCTTC. Encoded protein: CASSATGGVNEQFF.

The rearrangement joins TRBV28 to TRBJ2-5; 9 bases agree with TRBD1. The V and J ends lost 8 bases and 1 base, in that order; junction bases with no gene match: 8. CDR3 length: 15 amino acids. Germline V gene data show CDR1 as MDHEN and CDR2 as SYDVKM. CDR3: CASFPGQGIQETQYF. CDR3 sequence (DNA): TGTGCCAGCTTCCCGGGACAGGGAATCCAAGAGACCCAGTACTTC.

The chain couples TRBV9 to TRBJ2-5; 10 bases match TRBD1. J was trimmed by 2 bases and V by 3 bases; bases with no gene match: 1. Germline lookup yields CDR1 SGDLS and CDR2 YYNGEE. The CDR3 has 14 amino acids. The CDR3 here is CASSEDRGQETQYF. CDR3 sequence (DNA): TGTGCCAGCAGCGAGGACAGGGGGCAAGAGACCCAGTACTTC.

Turning to this clone: Other DNA sequences of this sample code for an identical CDR3. The rearrangement joins TRBV10-3 to TRBJ2-7, with D unresolved. V lost 2 bases and J lost 2, with 4 bases in between. The CDR3 has 12 residues. In germline, CDR1 is ENHRY, CDR2 SYGVKD. Here the CDR3 reads CAISEGPYEQYF. For the CDR3, the DNA is TGTGCCATCAGTGAGGGGCCCTACGAGCAGTACTTC.

Comments on this clone: Other DNA variants within this sample encode the same CDR3. V is TRBV27 and J is TRBJ2-7; D uncertain. V was cut by 6 bases and J by 0 bases, with 12 bases left in between. Germline V gene lookup returns CDR1 MNHEY and CDR2 SMNVEV (reference sequence). This CDR3 is built from 14 residues. The CDR3 loop is CASSPRVSSYEQYF. The CDR3 DNA follows: TGTGCCAGCAGCCCAAGGGTAAGCTCCTACGAGCAGTACTTC.

The gene calls are TRBV5-3 and TRBJ2-2, with 15 bases lining up with TRBD2. TRBV5-3 belongs to the ORF category, with a function that is uncertain. Germline trimming cut 3 bases from V and 5 bases from J; bases unmatched to any gene: 2. CDR3 length equals 16 residues. The chain's CDR3 is CARSSGTSGRTGELFF. Written as DNA, the CDR3 is TGTGCCAGAAGCTCCGGGACTAGCGGGAGGACCGGGGAGCTGTTTTTT.